Ten or more counts support the clone carrying this T cell receptor (beta chain). This record belongs to a study of identical twins. TCRdb passed the 5' RACE reads through MiXCR, listing each CDR3 protein once. The table has around 370,000 distinct CDR3 sequences, about 9% seen once. Looked up from germline, CDR1 is WNHNN and CDR2 is SYGVQD (reference sequence). This CDR3 is 17 amino acids long. Trimming pared 6 bases from V and 2 bases from J, leaving 21 bases between. The gene calls are TRBV10-1 and TRBJ2-3, with D perhaps TRBD1 (6 bases). The material sequenced was naive T cells sorted from blood. This sequence was found in a woman between 50 and 59 years old in good health. CDR3 amino acids: CASRSRGRDTYTDTQYF. In DNA form, the CDR3 reads TGCGCCAGCAGAAGCAGGGGACGGGACACATACACAGATACGCAGTATTTT.